These 15 T cell receptor beta chains were all obtained from the same sample, sequenced in a study of T cell clonality in common variable immunodeficiency. General observations from the study: Fewer deletions and N-nucleotide insertions were reportedly seen in common variable immunodeficiency TCR beta sequences.

The assay was immunoSEQ multiplex PCR, and TCRdb's table has in-frame clones only and misses some. The sample includes tens of thousands of clones, none of them occurring once. Antigen specificity for these receptors is unknown. Sequencing input: peripheral blood mononuclear cells. The origin of the receptors is a human donor with common variable immunodeficiency.

This clone has just a few counts. The read comes to an end 3 residues before the CDR3 does, leaving the germline J gene to fill in the end. The chain has TRBV6-1 and TRBJ2-5, with D possibly being TRBD1 (6 bases). The CDR3 consists of 14 residues. With 0 bases removed from V and 3 bases from J, the gap between germline ends came to 8 bases. Germline loops: CDR1 MNHNS, CDR2 SASEGT. The covered CDR3 bases are TGTGCCAGCAGTGAAGCTAACAGGGAAGAGACC. It codes for CASSEANREET. The CDR3 in its entirety is CASSEANREETQYF.

This clone was observed a few times. The read ends 3 residues shy of where the CDR3 ends; the end is completed using the germline J gene. The V call is TRBV7-6, the J call TRBJ2-1; 10 nucleotides match TRBD2. Trimming at V came to 5 bases and at J to 8 bases, leaving 9 bases not matched to a gene. The length of the CDR3 is 15 residues. Germline values: CDR1 SGHVS, CDR2 FNYEAQ. The CDR3 bases that were read are TGTGCCAGCAGCGGATCAGCGGGGGGGTTCGATGAG. Amino acid sequence: CASSGSAGGFDE. The entire CDR3 is CASSGSAGGFDEQFF. The complete variable domain, with remaining parts taken from reference TRBV7-6 and TRBJ2-1, reads GAGVSQSPRYKVTKRGQDVALRCDPISGHVSLYWYRQALGQGPEFLTYFNYEAQQDKSGLPNDRFSAERPEGSISTLTIQRTEQRDSAMYRCASSGSAGGFDEQFFGPGTRLTVL.

As regards this clone: The read halts 3 residues ahead of the CDR3 end, with the missing end drawn from the germline J gene. The chain joins TRBV2 to TRBJ2-1; D possibly corresponds to TRBD2 (5 bases). The V gene's germline CDR1 is SNHLY and CDR2 FYNNEI. The CDR3 is made up of 13 amino acids. V was pared by 3 bases and J by 9 bases, with 12 bases between. The covered CDR3 bases are TGTGCCAGCAGTGATAATCGAAGCGGTGAG. It codes for CASSDNRSGE. The whole CDR3 protein reads CASSDNRSGEQFF.

This clone was picked up many times. The CDR3: CASNPSGTAGGYTF. CDR3 DNA, as far as it was read: TGCGCCAGCAACCCTTCAGGGACTGCTGGTGGC. V gene TRBV5-1 combines with J gene TRBJ1-2, with a tentative D call TRBD1 (5 bases). The read falls 3 residues short of the CDR3 end, and the missing part is taken from the germline J gene. This CDR3 contains 14 residues. Germline V gives CDR1 SGHRS, CDR2 YFSETQ. Trimming stripped 6 bases from V and 7 bases from J, with 19 bases between.

This clone was seen a handful of times. The CDR3 region is CASSYRAGAMNTEAFF. The covered CDR3 bases are TGTGCCAGCTCCTACAGAGCGGGGGCGATGAACACTGAA. This sequence joins TRBV6-2 or TRBV6-3 and TRBJ1-1; D is possibly TRBD1 (6 bases). The CDR3 end lies 3 residues beyond the end of the read and is filled in from the germline J gene. Germline lookup yields CDR1 MNHEY and CDR2 SVGEGT. The CDR3 is made up of 16 amino acids. Trimming stripped 8 bases from V and 0 bases from J, with 19 bases between.

This clone turned up a few times. The DNA ends 3 residues before the CDR3 does, and the rest of the CDR3 is filled in from the germline J gene. V and J are TRBV19 and TRBJ2-2, with 8 nucleotides matching TRBD1. Germline-derived CDR1 and CDR2 are LNHDA and SQIVND (reference sequence). CDR3 size: 14 residues. The V gene end was trimmed by 5 bases and the J gene end by 4 bases; junction bases not matched to a gene: 3. The CDR3: CASSQGAGTGELFF. CDR3 bases read: TGTGCCAGTAGTCAGGGGGCCGGCACCGGGGAG.

In this sample, this clone turned up many times. The read ends 3 residues shy of where the CDR3 ends; the end is completed using the germline J gene. This chain links TRBV6-2 or TRBV6-3 with TRBJ1-1; the match to TRBD1 covers 8 bases. Per the germline V gene, CDR1 is MNHEY and CDR2 is SVGEGT. J gave up 1 base and V 2 bases, and 6 bases lay outside the gene matches. This CDR3 spans 16 amino acids. The chain's CDR3 is CASSYRGTGGNTEAFF. The DNA read from the CDR3 is TGTGCCAGCAGTTACAGAGGGACAGGAGGGAACACTGAA.

Concerning this clone: The CDR3 end lies 3 residues beyond the end of the read and is filled in from the germline J gene. The V gene is TRBV5-1, the J gene TRBJ2-7; TRBD1 matches 7 bases. Germline V lookup: CDR1 SGHRS, CDR2 YFSETQ. V shed 4 bases, J shed 5 bases, and the junction held 9 bases outside the gene matches. The CDR3 covers 14 residues. The CDR3 sequence: CASSRRQGFNEQYF. CDR3 DNA (partial): TGCGCCAGCAGCCGGAGACAGGGTTTCAACGAG. Full variable domain (remainder filled in from reference TRBV5-1 and TRBJ2-7): KAGVTQTPRYLIKTRGQQVTLSCSPISGHRSVSWYQQTPGQGLQFLFEYFSETQRNKGNFPGRFSGRQFSNSRSEMNVSTLELGDSALYLCASSRRQGFNEQYFGPGTRLTVT.

This clone was seen a handful of times. The read comes to an end 3 residues before the CDR3 does, leaving the germline J gene to fill in the end. This rearrangement joins TRBV19 to TRBJ2-3; D is perhaps TRBD2 (6 bases). With 7 bases removed from V and 2 bases from J, the gap between germline ends came to 13 bases. This CDR3 is 14 amino acids long. The V gene's germline CDR1 is LNHDA and CDR2 SQIVND (reference sequence). CDR3 DNA (partial): TGTGCCAGTACTACTCCGGGACTCACAGATACG. Residues: CASTTPGLTDT. In full, the CDR3 reads CASTTPGLTDTQYF.

This clone was counted between two and nine times. The read ends 3 residues before the CDR3 terminus; that terminus is restored from the germline J gene. The chain uses TRBV20-1 and TRBJ2-7; 13 bases map to TRBD2. Germline lookup yields CDR1 DFQATT and CDR2 SNEGSKA (reference sequence). The CDR3 consists of 19 residues. V was clipped by 0 bases and J by 0 bases; unmatched bases: 11. The CDR3: CSARDSLAGGPDSSYEQYF. The part of the CDR3 DNA that was read is TGCAGTGCTAGAGACTCACTAGCGGGGGGGCCCGACAGCTCCTACGAG.

This clone was picked up a small number of times. The sequence runs out 3 residues before the end of the CDR3; the remainder is reconstructed from the germline J gene. The J gene is TRBJ1-4, the V gene TRBV30; D is ambiguous. CDR1 is GTSNPN, CDR2 SVGIG, per germline (reference sequence). This CDR3 region has 12 residues. The V gene lost 4 bases and the J gene lost 0 bases, with 3 bases spanning the gap. The DNA read from the CDR3 is TGTGCCTGGACAGCAACTAATGAAAAA. Translating it yields CAWTATNEK. In full, the CDR3 reads CAWTATNEKLFF. Filled out from reference TRBV30 and TRBJ1-4, the complete variable domain reads SQTIHQWPATLVQPVGSPLSLECTVEGTSNPNLYWYRQAAGRGLQLLFYSVGIGQISSEVPQNLSASRPQDRQFILSSKKLLLSDSGFYLCAWTATNEKLFFGSGTQLSVL.

This clone occurred a few times. Sequencing ends 3 residues short of the CDR3 end; the germline J gene provides the rest. The V call is TRBV19, the J call TRBJ2-2; 7 bases are a match to TRBD2. The V segment lost 5 bases and the J segment 6 bases; nucleotides outside the gene matches: 6. CDR3 size: 14 residues. Germline CDR1 LNHDA, CDR2 SQIVND (reference sequence). The CDR3 is CASSSRLAPGELFF. The sequenced CDR3 bases are TGTGCCAGTAGTTCCCGACTAGCCCCCGGGGAG.

This clone was counted a few times. Read data end 3 residues before the CDR3 end; the end is taken from the germline J gene. The chain links TRBV18 to TRBJ1-1, with a weak D call TRBD1 (5 bases). The germline V gene has CDR1 KGHSH and CDR2 LQKENI. This CDR3 has 13 residues. Trimming pared 4 bases from V and 5 bases from J, leaving 11 bases between. Incomplete CDR3 DNA: TGTGCCAGCTCACAGGTAGAGGGGACTGAA. It codes for CASSQVEGTE. The full CDR3 sequence reads CASSQVEGTEAFF.

This clone ranks as medium-sized. The read terminates 3 residues before the CDR3 end, so the remaining end is supplied by the germline J gene. The chain recombines TRBV5-6 with TRBJ2-5; TRBD1 agrees at 7 bases. Trimming removed 3 bases from V and 5 bases from J; junction bases left unmatched: 10. Germline V gene data show CDR1 as SGHDT and CDR2 as YYEEEE. CDR3 length: 15 amino acids. The CDR3 region is CASSYLTGLSETQYF. CDR3 DNA (partial): TGTGCCAGCAGCTACCTGACAGGGCTGAGTGAGACC. The full variable domain, in which reference TRBV5-6 and TRBJ2-5 provide the parts outside the CDR3, is DAGVTQSPTHLIKTRGQQVTLRCSPKSGHDTVSWYQQALGQGPQFIFQYYEEEERQRGNFPDRFSGHQFPNYSSELNVNALLLGDSALYLCASSYLTGLSETQYFGPGTRLLVL.

This clone has ten or more counts. With the read ending 3 residues before the CDR3 end, the germline J gene is used to fill in that end. This chain links TRBV18 with TRBJ1-5, with D tentatively TRBD1 (6 bases). Germline CDR1 KGHSH, CDR2 LQKENI. Trimming removed 5 bases from V and 4 bases from J, with 18 bases in between. This CDR3 has 16 residues. The CDR3 is CASSTQGRVGNQPQHF. Incomplete CDR3 DNA: TGTGCCAGCTCAACTCAGGGGAGGGTTGGGAATCAGCCC.